This T cell receptor beta chain was captured in a study of blood T cell repertoires in COVID-19. Clones were sequenced by immunoSEQ multiplex PCR, and TCRdb holds only the in-frame ones, with some missing. The table has tens of thousands of clones, 90% seen once. This clone appeared a single time. Sequencing input: peripheral blood. The source is an elderly woman with acute or convalescent COVID-19.

This CDR3 is CASSRTLDRDKDEQYF. The CDR3 nucleotides read TGTGCCAGCAGTCGAACCCTGGACAGGGATAAAGACGAGCAGTACTTC. This chain joins TRBV9 and TRBJ2-7; 8 nucleotides align to TRBD1. V lost 5 bases, J lost 5 bases, and 15 bases stayed unmatched. This CDR3 contains 16 residues. Germline-derived CDR1 and CDR2 are SGDLS and YYNGEE.